The 3 T cell receptor beta chains listed next were all sequenced from one sample in a study of HIV-infected patients and healthy controls. Antiretroviral therapy had run roughly three months, about 14 weeks, before follow-up blood collection. No cell fractionation was done, so the repertoire covers all unsorted peripheral blood T cells. 450 to 600 ng RNA was reverse transcribed with alpha and beta constant-region primers. Each of the alpha and beta chains got its own library through chain-specific third strand synthesis with indices. Via MiXCR, TCRdb re-called the 5' RACE reads, giving one row per CDR3 protein. Of 3,500 to 5,500 distinct CDR3 sequences listed, approximately 5.7% are singletons. The specimen was blood, collected during antiretroviral therapy. These receptors were obtained from an adult with HIV infection.

This clonotype showed up many times. This rearrangement joins TRBV10-3 to TRBJ1-5; D unresolved. The CDR3 has 14 residues. V was cut by 3 bases and J by 2 bases, with 8 bases left in between. Per the germline V gene, CDR1 is ENHRY and CDR2 is SYGVKD. CDR3 protein: CAISEGLGNQPQHF. The CDR3 DNA reads TGTGCCATCAGTGAAGGGCTGGGCAATCAGCCCCAGCATTTT.

The rearrangement uses TRBV9 and TRBJ1-6; 7 nucleotides line up with TRBD1. Germline-derived CDR1 and CDR2 are SGDLS and YYNGEE. The CDR3 runs to 15 residues. V was pared by 0 bases and J by 8 bases, with 5 bases of the junction left unmatched. CDR3 sequence reads: CASSVAEGGYSPLHF. The CDR3 nucleotides are TGTGCCAGCAGCGTAGCCGAAGGGGGCTATTCACCCCTCCACTTT.

The chain combines TRBV7-9 with TRBJ2-3; D gene unclear. The CDR3 extends over 12 amino acids. Trimming left V 5 bases short and J 6 bases short, with 9 bases between. CDR1 SEHNR and CDR2 FQNEAQ come from the germline V gene (reference sequence). CDR3 in amino acids: CASSPETDTQYF. The CDR3 DNA sequence: TGTGCCAGCAGCCCGGAGACGGATACGCAGTATTTT.